This TCR beta chain was captured in a study of blood T cell repertoires in COVID-19. Study-wide context: Collection of acute and convalescent COVID-19 samples took place in the United States, Italy and Spain.

This clone was observed a single time. The CDR3 covers 16 residues. Germline assignment: CDR1 LGHDT and CDR2 YNNKEL (reference sequence). The J segment lost 1 base and the V segment lost 1 base, leaving 4 bases of the junction unmatched. Authors' data handling: For nucleated cells, counts were estimated from reference gene primer amplification. The protocol was immunoSEQ multiplex PCR, while the TCRdb copy is restricted to in-frame clones and leaves out a portion. Clone size and the V and J calls come from that table; the DNA yielded D and trimming. The sample carries roughly 240,000 clones, about 82% recorded once.

The chain couples TRBV3-1 (or the pseudogene TRBV3-2) to TRBJ2-1; TRBD2 agrees at 7 bases. The receptor's source is a woman in her 50s with acute COVID-19. Sample: PBMCs or T cells enriched from blood (not recorded which). The CDR3 loop reads CASSQGGGRSYNEQFF. DNA for the CDR3: TGTGCCAGCAGCCAAGGGGGGGGAAGGTCCTACAATGAGCAGTTCTTC.